The source of this TCR beta chain is a study of blood T cell repertoires in COVID-19. Study context: The study drew acute and convalescent COVID-19 samples from the United States, Italy and Spain. The cDNA or gDNA used as material had been derived from T cells, B-cell-depleted T cells, or PBMCs.

Under the authors' procedure: Cell counts per sample came from amplifying reference gene primers. The assay was immunoSEQ multiplex PCR, and TCRdb's table has in-frame clones only and misses some. V and J calls and clone size follow that table, whereas D and trimming were derived from the DNA. The sample shows 100,000 to 150,000 clones, roughly 84% of them seen only once. The junction had 10 bases not matched to a gene; V was cut back by 11 bases and J by 0 bases. Per the germline V gene, CDR1 is SGHTA and CDR2 is FQGNSA. CDR3 length: 15 amino acids. The receptor was derived from a woman aged 80 or over with acute or convalescent COVID-19. The sequenced sample was peripheral blood. V and J are TRBV7-2 and TRBJ1-3, with 7 positions matching TRBD1. CDR3 sequence (DNA): TGTGCCTTCTCGACAGGGTCGAGCTCTGGAAACACCATATATTTT. Translating it yields CAFSTGSSSGNTIYF.